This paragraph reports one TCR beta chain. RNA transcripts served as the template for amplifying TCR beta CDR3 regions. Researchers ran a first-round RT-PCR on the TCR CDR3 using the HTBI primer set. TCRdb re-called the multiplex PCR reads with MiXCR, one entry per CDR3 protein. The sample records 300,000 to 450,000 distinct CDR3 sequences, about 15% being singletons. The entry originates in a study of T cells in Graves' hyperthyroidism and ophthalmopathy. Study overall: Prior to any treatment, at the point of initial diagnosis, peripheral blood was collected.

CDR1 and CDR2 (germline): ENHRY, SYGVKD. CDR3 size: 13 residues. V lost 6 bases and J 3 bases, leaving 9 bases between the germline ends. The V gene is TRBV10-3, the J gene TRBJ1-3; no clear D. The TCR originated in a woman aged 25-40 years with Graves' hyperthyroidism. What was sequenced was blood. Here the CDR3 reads CAISGSLGNTIYF. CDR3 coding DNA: TGTGCCATCAGCGGGTCTCTTGGAAACACCATATATTTT.